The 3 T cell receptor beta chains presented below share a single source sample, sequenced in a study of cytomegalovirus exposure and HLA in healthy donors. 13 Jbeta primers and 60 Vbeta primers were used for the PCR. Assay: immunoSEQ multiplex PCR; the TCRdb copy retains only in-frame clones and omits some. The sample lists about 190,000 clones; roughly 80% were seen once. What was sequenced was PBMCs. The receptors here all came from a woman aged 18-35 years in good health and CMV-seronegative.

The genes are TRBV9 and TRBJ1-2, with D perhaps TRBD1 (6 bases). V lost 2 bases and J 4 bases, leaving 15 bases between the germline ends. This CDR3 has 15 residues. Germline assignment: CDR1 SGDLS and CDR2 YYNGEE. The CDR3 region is CASSVSGGSSYGYTF. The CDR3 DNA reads TGTGCCAGCAGCGTGTCGGGGGGCTCATCCTATGGCTACACCTTC.

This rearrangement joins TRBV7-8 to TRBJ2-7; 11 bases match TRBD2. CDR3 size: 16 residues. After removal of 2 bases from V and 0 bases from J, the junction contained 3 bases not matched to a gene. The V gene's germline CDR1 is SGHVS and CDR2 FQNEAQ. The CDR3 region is CASSLRLAGTSYEQYF. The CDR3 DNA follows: TGTGCCAGCAGCTTACGACTAGCGGGGACCTCCTACGAGCAGTACTTC.

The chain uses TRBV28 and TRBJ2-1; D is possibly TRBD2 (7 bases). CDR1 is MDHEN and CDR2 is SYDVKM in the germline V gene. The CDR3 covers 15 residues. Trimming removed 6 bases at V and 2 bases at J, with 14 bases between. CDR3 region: CASRTSRGPYNEQFF. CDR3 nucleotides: TGTGCCAGCAGAACCTCGCGGGGGCCCTACAATGAGCAGTTCTTC. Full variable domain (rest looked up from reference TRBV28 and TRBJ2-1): DVKVTQSSRYLVKRTGEKVFLECVQDMDHENMFWYRQDPGLGLRLIYFSYDVKMKEKGDIPEGYSVSREKKERFSLILESASTNQTSMYLCASRTSRGPYNEQFFGPGTRLTVL.